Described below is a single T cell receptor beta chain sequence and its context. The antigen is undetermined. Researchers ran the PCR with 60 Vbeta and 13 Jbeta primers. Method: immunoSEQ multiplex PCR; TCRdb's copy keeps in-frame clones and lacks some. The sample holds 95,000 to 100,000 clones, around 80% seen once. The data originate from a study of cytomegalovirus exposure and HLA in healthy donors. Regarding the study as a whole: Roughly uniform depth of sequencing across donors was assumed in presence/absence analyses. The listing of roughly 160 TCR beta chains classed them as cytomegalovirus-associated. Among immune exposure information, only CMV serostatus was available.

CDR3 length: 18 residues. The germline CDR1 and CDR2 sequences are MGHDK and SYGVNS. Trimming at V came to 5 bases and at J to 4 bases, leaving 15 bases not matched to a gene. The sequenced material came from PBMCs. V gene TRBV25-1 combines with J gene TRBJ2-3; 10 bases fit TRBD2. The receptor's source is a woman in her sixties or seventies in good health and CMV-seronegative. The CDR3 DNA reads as TGTGCCAGCAGTTCACAATCCCCTAGCGGGAGAATCGCAGATACGCAGTATTTT. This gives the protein CASSSQSPSGRIADTQYF.